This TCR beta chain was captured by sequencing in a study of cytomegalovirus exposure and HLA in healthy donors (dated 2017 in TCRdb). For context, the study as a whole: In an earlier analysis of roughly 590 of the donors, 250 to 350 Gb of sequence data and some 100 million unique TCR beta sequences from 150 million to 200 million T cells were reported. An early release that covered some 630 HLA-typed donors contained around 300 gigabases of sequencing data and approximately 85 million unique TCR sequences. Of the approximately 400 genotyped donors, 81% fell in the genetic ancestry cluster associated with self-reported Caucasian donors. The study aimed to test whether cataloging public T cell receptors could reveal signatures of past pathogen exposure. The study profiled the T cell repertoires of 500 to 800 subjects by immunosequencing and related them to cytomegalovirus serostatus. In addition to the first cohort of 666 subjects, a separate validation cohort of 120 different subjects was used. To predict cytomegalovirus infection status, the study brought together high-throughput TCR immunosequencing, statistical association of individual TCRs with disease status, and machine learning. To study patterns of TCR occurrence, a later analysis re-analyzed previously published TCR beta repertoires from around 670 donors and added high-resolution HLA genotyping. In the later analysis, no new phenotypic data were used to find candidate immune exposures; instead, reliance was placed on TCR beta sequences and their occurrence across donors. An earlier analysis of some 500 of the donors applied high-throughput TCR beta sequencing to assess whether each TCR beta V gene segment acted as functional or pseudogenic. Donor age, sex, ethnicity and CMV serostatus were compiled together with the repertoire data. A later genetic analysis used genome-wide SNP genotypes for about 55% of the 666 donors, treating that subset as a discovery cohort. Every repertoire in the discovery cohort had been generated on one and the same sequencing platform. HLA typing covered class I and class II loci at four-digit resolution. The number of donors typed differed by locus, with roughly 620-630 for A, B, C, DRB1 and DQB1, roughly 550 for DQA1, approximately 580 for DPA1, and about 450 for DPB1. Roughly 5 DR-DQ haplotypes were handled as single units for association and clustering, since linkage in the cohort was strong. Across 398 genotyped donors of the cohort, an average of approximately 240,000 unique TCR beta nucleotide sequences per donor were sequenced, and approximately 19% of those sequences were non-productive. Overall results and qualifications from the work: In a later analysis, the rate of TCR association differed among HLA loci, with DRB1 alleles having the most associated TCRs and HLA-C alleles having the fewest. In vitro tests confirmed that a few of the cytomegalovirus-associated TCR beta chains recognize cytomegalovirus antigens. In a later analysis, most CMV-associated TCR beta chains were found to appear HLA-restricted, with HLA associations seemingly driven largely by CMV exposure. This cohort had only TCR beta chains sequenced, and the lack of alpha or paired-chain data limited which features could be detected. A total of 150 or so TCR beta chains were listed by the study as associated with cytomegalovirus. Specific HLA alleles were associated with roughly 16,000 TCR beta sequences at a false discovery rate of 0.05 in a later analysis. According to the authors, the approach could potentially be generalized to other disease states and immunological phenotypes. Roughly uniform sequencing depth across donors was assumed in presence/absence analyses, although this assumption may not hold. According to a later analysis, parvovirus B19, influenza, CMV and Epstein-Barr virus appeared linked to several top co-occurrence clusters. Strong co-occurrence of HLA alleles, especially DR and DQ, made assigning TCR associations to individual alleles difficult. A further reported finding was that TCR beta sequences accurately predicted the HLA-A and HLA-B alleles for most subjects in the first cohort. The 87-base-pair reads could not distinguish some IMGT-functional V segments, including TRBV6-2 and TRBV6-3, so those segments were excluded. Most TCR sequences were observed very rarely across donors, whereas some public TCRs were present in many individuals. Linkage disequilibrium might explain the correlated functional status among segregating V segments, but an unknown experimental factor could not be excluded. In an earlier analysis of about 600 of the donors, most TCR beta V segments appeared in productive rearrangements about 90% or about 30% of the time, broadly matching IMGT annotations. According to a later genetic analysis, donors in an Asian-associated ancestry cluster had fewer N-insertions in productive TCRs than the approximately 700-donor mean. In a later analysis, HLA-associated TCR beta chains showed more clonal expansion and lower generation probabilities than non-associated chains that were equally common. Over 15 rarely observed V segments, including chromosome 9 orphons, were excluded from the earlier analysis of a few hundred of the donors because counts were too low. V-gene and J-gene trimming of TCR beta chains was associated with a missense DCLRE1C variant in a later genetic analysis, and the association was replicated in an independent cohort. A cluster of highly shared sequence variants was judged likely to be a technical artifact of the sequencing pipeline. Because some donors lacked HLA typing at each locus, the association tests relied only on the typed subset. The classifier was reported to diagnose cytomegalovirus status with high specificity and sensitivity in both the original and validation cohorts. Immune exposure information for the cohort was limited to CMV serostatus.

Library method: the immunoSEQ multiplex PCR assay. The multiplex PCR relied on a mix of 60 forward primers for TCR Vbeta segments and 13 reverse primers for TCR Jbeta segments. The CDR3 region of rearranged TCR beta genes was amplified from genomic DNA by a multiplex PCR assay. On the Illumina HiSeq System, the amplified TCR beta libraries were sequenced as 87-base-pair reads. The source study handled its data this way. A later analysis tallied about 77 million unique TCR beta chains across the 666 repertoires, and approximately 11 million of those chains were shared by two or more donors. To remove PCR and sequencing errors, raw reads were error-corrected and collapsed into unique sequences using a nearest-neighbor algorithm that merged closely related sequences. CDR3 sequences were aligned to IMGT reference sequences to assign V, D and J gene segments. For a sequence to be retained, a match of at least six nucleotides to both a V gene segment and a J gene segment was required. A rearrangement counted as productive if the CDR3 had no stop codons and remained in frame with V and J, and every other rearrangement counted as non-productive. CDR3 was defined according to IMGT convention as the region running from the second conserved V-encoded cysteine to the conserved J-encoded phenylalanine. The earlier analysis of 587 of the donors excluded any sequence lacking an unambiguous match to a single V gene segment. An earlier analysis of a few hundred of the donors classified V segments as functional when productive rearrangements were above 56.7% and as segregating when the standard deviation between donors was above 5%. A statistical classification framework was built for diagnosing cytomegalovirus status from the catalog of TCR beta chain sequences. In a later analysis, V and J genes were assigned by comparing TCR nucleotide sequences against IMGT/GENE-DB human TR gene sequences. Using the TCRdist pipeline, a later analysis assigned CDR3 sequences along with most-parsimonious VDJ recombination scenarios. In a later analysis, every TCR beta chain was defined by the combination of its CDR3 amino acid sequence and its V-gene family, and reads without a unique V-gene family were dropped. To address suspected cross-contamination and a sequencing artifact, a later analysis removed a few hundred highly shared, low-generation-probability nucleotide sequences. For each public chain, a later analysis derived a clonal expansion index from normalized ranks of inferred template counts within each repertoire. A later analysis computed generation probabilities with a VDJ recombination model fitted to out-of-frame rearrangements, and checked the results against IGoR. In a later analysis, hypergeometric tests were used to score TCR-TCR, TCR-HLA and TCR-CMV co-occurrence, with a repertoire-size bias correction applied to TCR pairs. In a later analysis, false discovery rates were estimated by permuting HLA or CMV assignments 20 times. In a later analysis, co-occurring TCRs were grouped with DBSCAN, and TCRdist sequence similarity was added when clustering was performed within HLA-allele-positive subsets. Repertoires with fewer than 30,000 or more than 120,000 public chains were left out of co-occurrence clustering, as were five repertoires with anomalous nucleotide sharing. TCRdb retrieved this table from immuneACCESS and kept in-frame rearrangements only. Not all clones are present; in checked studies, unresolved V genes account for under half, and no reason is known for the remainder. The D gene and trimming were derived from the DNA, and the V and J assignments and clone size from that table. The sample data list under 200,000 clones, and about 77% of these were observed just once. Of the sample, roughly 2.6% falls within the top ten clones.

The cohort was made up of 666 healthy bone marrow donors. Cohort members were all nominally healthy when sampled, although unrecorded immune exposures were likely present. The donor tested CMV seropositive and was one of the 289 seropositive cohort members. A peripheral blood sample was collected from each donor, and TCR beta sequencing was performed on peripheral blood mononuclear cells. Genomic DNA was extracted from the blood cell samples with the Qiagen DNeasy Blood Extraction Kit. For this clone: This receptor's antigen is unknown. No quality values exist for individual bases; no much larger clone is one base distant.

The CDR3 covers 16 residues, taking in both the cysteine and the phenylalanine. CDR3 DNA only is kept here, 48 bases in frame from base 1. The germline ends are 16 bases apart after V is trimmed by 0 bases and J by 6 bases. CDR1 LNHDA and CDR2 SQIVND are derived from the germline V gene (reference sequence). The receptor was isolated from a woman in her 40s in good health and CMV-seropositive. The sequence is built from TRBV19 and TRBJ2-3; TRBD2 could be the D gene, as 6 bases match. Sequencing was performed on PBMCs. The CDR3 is CASSIEAGLSGDTQYF. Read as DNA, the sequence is TGTGCCAGTAGTATAGAGGCGGGACTTTCTGGGGATACGCAGTATTTT.